These 13 T cell receptor beta chains were all obtained from the same sample, sequenced in a study of blood T cell repertoires in COVID-19. The method was immunoSEQ multiplex PCR; TCRdb's version includes in-frame clones alone and lacks a portion of them. The sample lists about 150,000 clones; around 80% were seen once. The sequencing sample was made of PBMCs or T cells enriched from blood (not recorded which). The receptors originated from a man aged 65 to 79 who had been exposed to COVID-19.

V gene TRBV10-3 combines with J gene TRBJ2-5; perhaps TRBD2 as D (5 bases). With 5 bases removed from V and 5 bases from J, the gap between germline ends came to 18 bases. The CDR3 sequence is 15 residues long. Per the germline V gene, CDR1 is ENHRY and CDR2 is SYGVKD. The CDR3 region is CAISKDRDVIETQYF. As DNA, the CDR3 is TGTGCCATCAGTAAGGATCGGGATGTCATCGAGACCCAGTACTTC.

The chain has TRBV6-1 and TRBJ1-5; D not certain. Deletions cut 3 bases from V and 11 bases from J, with 14 bases between. Germline V gives CDR1 MNHNS, CDR2 SASEGT. CDR3 length equals 13 residues. CDR3 sequence: CASSEGASRAQHF. The CDR3 DNA sequence: TGTGCCAGCAGTGAGGGAGCGTCCCGAGCCCAGCATTTT.

A single count supports this clone. The V and J genes are TRBV5-1 and TRBJ1-5; D call uncertain. Germline lookup yields CDR1 SGHRS and CDR2 YFSETQ. V shed 3 bases and J shed 3 bases, with 7 bases lying between them. This CDR3 contains 13 residues. The DNA for the CDR3 is TGCGCCAGCAGCTCCGGGAACAATCAGCCCCAGCATTTT. It codes for CASSSGNNQPQHF.

The chain is built from TRBV7-9 and TRBJ2-1; 10 bases are shared with TRBD1. CDR1 and CDR2 (germline): SEHNR, FQNEAQ (reference sequence). The CDR3 spans 15 residues. The junction had 6 bases not matched to a gene; V was cut back by 5 bases and J by 5 bases. The chain's CDR3 is CASSVDRGQDNEQFF. The CDR3, as DNA: TGTGCCAGCAGCGTTGACAGGGGGCAGGACAATGAGCAGTTCTTC. Based on the CDR3 plus reference TRBV7-9 and TRBJ2-1, the full variable domain is DTGVSQNPRHKITKRGQNVTFRCDPISEHNRLYWYRQTLGQGPEFLTYFQNEAQLEKSRLLSDRFSAERPKGSFSTLEIQRTEQGDSAMYLCASSVDRGQDNEQFFGPGTRLTVL.

The chain carries TRBV5-1 and TRBJ2-5; 10 bases agree with TRBD2. CDR1 and CDR2 (germline): SGHRS, YFSETQ. V shed 7 bases and J 3 bases; nucleotides not matched to a gene: 12. The CDR3 is made up of 16 amino acids. The DNA for the CDR3 is TGCGCCAGCGGGCTAGCGGGGGCCCACGAGAAAGAGACCCAGTACTTC. Its translation: CASGLAGAHEKETQYF. Filled out from reference TRBV5-1 and TRBJ2-5, the complete variable domain reads KAGVTQTPRYLIKTRGQQVTLSCSPISGHRSVSWYQQTPGQGLQFLFEYFSETQRNKGNFPGRFSGRQFSNSRSEMNVSTLELGDSALYLCASGLAGAHEKETQYFGPGTRLLVL.

The chain has TRBV25-1 and TRBJ1-1; no reliable D call. CDR3 length equals 14 residues. Germline CDR1 reads MGHDK; CDR2 reads SYGVNS. Trimming removed 8 bases from V and 1 base from J, with 14 bases in between. The CDR3 DNA sequence: TGTGCCAGCGTCCCCCTGGGGAGGAACACTGAAGCTTTCTTT. It specifies CASVPLGRNTEAFF.

The V call is TRBV4-3, the J call TRBJ2-2; D perhaps matches TRBD2 (7 bases). The CDR3 sequence is 15 residues long. The ends were cut back, 6 bases at V and 7 bases at J, with 18 bases in the middle. From germline, CDR1 is LGHNA and CDR2 YSLEER. DNA of the CDR3: TGCGCCAGCAGTTTAGGGGGGGCAAGAGGCGGGGAGCTGTTTTTT. Translation: CASSLGGARGGELFF.

V is TRBV13 and J is TRBJ1-5; TRBD1 agrees at 7 bases. There are 16 residues in the CDR3. CDR1 is PRHDT, CDR2 FYEKMQ, per germline (reference sequence). J was trimmed by 2 bases and V by 4 bases; bases with no gene match: 8. In DNA form, the CDR3 reads TGTGCCAGCAGCTCCAGACAGGGACCGGGCAATCAGCCCCAGCATTTT. Translated: CASSSRQGPGNQPQHF.

V is TRBV3-1 (or the pseudogene TRBV3-2) and J is TRBJ2-7; D perhaps matches TRBD2 (6 bases). The V and J ends lost 5 bases and 1 base respectively, with 15 bases between them. This CDR3 spans 15 amino acids. Germline assignment: CDR1 LGHDT and CDR2 YNNKEL (reference sequence). The CDR3 protein is CASSFSGLGSYEQYF. CDR3 coding DNA: TGTGCCAGCAGCTTTAGCGGTTTAGGGTCCTACGAGCAGTACTTC.

The rearrangement uses TRBV20-1 and TRBJ1-1; D is ambiguous. The CDR3 covers 14 residues. In germline, CDR1 is DFQATT, CDR2 SNEGSKA (reference sequence). V was pared by 3 bases and J by 1 base, with 12 bases between. The CDR3 is CSASFGDSNTEAFF. CDR3 nucleotides: TGCAGTGCTAGTTTCGGAGACTCGAACACTGAAGCTTTCTTT.

The chain employs TRBV30 and TRBJ1-2; D is unresolved. The CDR3 is 12 amino acids. The germline V gene encodes CDR1 GTSNPN and CDR2 SVGIG (reference sequence). V lost 2 bases, J lost 0 bases, and 4 bases lay in between. CDR3 DNA: TGTGCCTGGAGTCCGGCTAACTATGGCTACACCTTC. This translates into CAWSPANYGYTF.

The rearrangement links TRBV5-1 to TRBJ1-1, with 9 positions matching TRBD1. The junction had 1 base not matched to a gene; V was cut back by 0 bases and J by 4 bases. Germline V gene data show CDR1 as SGHRS and CDR2 as YFSETQ. The length of the CDR3 is 14 residues. The CDR3 DNA sequence: TGCGCCAGCAGCTTGGGGACAGGGGCCACTGAAGCTTTCTTT. This encodes CASSLGTGATEAFF.

This rearrangement joins TRBV5-4 to TRBJ2-1, with TRBD2 identical over 11 bases. This CDR3 region has 15 residues. J was trimmed by 4 bases and V by 4 bases; bases with no gene match: 4. The germline CDR1 and CDR2 sequences are SGHNT and YYREEE (reference sequence). CDR3 protein: CASSQIAGGYNEQFF. Written as DNA, the CDR3 is TGTGCCAGCAGCCAAATAGCGGGAGGGTACAATGAGCAGTTCTTC. Filled out from reference TRBV5-4 and TRBJ2-1, the complete variable domain reads ETGVTQSPTHLIKTRGQQVTLRCSSQSGHNTVSWYQQALGQGPQFIFQYYREEENGRGNFPPRFSGLQFPNYSSELNVNALELDDSALYLCASSQIAGGYNEQFFGPGTRLTVL.